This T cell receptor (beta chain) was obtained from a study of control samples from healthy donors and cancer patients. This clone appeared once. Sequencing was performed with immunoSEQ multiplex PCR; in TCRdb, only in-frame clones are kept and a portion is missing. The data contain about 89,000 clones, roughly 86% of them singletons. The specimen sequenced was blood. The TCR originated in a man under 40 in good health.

CDR3 in amino acids: CASNNGHQETQYF. CDR3 DNA sequence: TGTGCCTCCAACAACGGGCATCAAGAGACCCAGTACTTC. The V gene is TRBV24-1, the J gene TRBJ2-5, with no clear D. This CDR3 has 13 amino acids. Germline loops: CDR1 KGHDR, CDR2 SFDVKD. The germline V and J ends were trimmed by 12 bases and 2 bases, with 15 bases remaining between them.